This T cell receptor beta chain came from a study of tumor and adjacent non-tumor tissue in lung cancer. Findings and limits, study-wide: Top 100 clones took a larger repertoire share in normal lung.

CDR3 size: 16 residues. The J segment lost 1 base and the V segment lost 2 bases, leaving 5 bases of the junction unmatched. Germline V gives CDR1 MNHEY, CDR2 SVGAGI. This sample's RNA came from whole unsorted tissue. Distant lung tissue was collected more than 3 cm away from the tumor edge. Between August and November 2014, newly diagnosed, chemotherapy-naive lung cancer patients underwent thoracic surgery in China. A modified ARM-PCR protocol with three rounds of nested PCR amplified TCRbeta. Each CDR3 protein is one row after TCRdb ran MiXCR on the multiplex PCR reads. The data contain tens of thousands of distinct CDR3 sequences, roughly 57% of them singletons. In this sample, this clonotype turned up a few times. Its target is not known.

This clonotype originated in a man between 65 and 85 years old with non-small cell lung cancer. Sequencing was done on a sample of distant non-tumor lung tissue. The gene calls are TRBV6-5 and TRBJ1-1, with 9 bases that match TRBD1. CDR3 loop: CASSYDRGLRNTEAFF. In nucleotides, the CDR3 is TGTGCCAGCAGTTACGACAGGGGGTTAAGGAACACTGAAGCTTTCTTT.